This T cell receptor beta chain comes out of a study of glioma-infiltrating T cells. Study-level background: About 1 million peripheral T cells were targeted at roughly 4.5- to 11-fold coverage.

Trimming cost V 0 bases and J 1 base, with 9 bases left between them. Germline V lookup: CDR1 DFQATT, CDR2 SNEGSKA (reference sequence). The CDR3 consists of 14 residues. As for this clonotype: Its antigen remains unidentified.

Points from the study as a whole: Tissue-blood divergence was below expectation in non-neoplastic patients, above in gliomas. CDR3 overlap between tissue and blood was very small.

The iRepertoire nested amplicon-rescue multiplex PCR amplified TCR alpha and beta CDR3s from RNA. Input was 100-400 ng of tissue mRNA or PBMC total RNA. MiXCR was run by TCRdb on the multiplex PCR reads, yielding one entry per CDR3 protein. The profile shows fewer than 500,000 distinct CDR3 sequences, roughly two fifths of them singletons. The chain uses TRBV20-1 and TRBJ1-1; D not resolved. The sequenced sample consisted of glioma tissue, nonneoplastic brain tissue, or PBMCs (not recorded which). The source is a human donor with low-grade glioma or glioblastoma, undergoing nonglioma brain surgery, or in good health (not recorded which). The CDR3 sequence: CSARDRRENTEAFF. CDR3 bases: TGCAGTGCTAGAGATAGGCGGGAGAACACTGAAGCTTTCTTT.